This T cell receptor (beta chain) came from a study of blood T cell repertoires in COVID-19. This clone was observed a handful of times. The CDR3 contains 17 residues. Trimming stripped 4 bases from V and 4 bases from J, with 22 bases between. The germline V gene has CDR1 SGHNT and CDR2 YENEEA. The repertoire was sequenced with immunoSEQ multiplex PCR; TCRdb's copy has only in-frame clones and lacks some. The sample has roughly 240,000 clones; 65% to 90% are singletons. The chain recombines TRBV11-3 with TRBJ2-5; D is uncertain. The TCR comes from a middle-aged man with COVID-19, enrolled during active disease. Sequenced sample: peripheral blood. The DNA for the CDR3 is TGTGCCAGCAGCTCAGATCGTAGTAGCTGCGGTGCAGAGACCCAGTACTTC. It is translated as CASSSDRSSCGAETQYF.